What follows are 25 T cell receptor beta chains derived from one specimen sequenced in a study of cytomegalovirus exposure and HLA in healthy donors (dated by TCRdb to about 2017). Libraries were made using the immunoSEQ multiplex PCR assay. A mixture of 60 forward primers for TCR Vbeta segments and 13 reverse primers for TCR Jbeta segments was used in the multiplex PCR. This is the immuneACCESS table as TCRdb keeps it, with only in-frame sequences that have V and J called. A part of the clones is gone; compared with another copy, unresolved V genes explain less than half, and the rest is unexplained. This sample comprises approximately 160,000 clones, 65% to 85% of them detected only once. The ten largest clonotypes hold roughly 0.75% of the sample. Sequencing was performed on PBMCs. The receptors originated from a woman between 18 and 29 years old in good health and CMV-seronegative.

This clone appeared a few times. The V call is TRBV6-1, the J call TRBJ1-1; 10 nucleotides agree with TRBD1. The V gene end was trimmed by 6 bases and the J gene end by 8 bases; junction bases not matched to a gene: 6. The CDR3 consists of 13 residues. Germline V gene sequence: CDR1 MNHNS, CDR2 SASEGT. Here the CDR3 reads CASRVGQGVEAFF. DNA of the CDR3: TGTGCCAGCAGAGTCGGACAGGGGGTAGAAGCTTTCTTT.

The chain combines TRBV27 with TRBJ2-1, with 12 nucleotides matching TRBD2. CDR3 length equals 18 residues. Germline V CDR1 and CDR2: MNHEY, SMNVEV (reference sequence). V was pared by 1 base and J by 4 bases, with 8 bases of the junction left unmatched. For the CDR3, the DNA is TGTGCCAGCAGTTTATTGTCGTCTAGCGGGAGGGCATACAATGAGCAGTTCTTC. Protein: CASSLLSSSGRAYNEQFF.

Points on this clone: A read error may account for a junction end that differs from germline. The rearrangement uses TRBV30 and TRBJ2-7, with D possibly matching TRBD2 (5 bases). The CDR3 sequence is 15 residues long. The germline CDR1 and CDR2 sequences are GTSNPN and SVGIG (reference sequence). CDR3 sequence: CAWIPPGLASFEQYF. CDR3 coding DNA: TGTGCCTGGATCCCCCCCGGGCTAGCCTCCTTCGAGCAGTACTTC.

The chain couples TRBV5-1 to TRBJ2-5, with D uncertain. Deletions cut 4 bases from V and 2 bases from J, with 3 bases between. The V gene's germline CDR1 is SGHRS and CDR2 YFSETQ. The CDR3 length is 11 residues. DNA of the CDR3: TGCGCCAGCAGCACTCAAGAGACCCAGTACTTC. Residues: CASSTQETQYF.

The V gene is TRBV28, the J gene TRBJ2-6; possible D gene TRBD1, 6 bases. The CDR3 contains 16 residues. Deletions cut 4 bases from V and 0 bases from J, with 10 bases between. CDR1 and CDR2 (germline): MDHEN, SYDVKM. CDR3 region: CASSSGESSGANVLTF. CDR3 bases: TGTGCCAGCAGTTCAGGGGAATCCTCTGGGGCCAACGTCCTGACTTTC.

Written as DNA, the CDR3 is TGTGCCAGCAGCTTAAGGGTGGGGGGAAGAGAGACCCAGTACTTC. This sequence encodes CASSLRVGGRETQYF. The chain couples TRBV7-2 to TRBJ2-5; TRBD2 might be the D (6 bases). Between the trimmed V and J ends, which lost 2 bases and 4 bases, there was a span of 14 bases. The CDR3 covers 15 residues. CDR1 and CDR2 from the germline V gene are SGHTA and FQGNSA.

This clone occurred once. This chain links TRBV4-1 with TRBJ2-3; 8 bases are shared with TRBD2. Germline V lookup: CDR1 MGHRA, CDR2 YSYEKL. Trimming at V came to 3 bases and at J to 3 bases, leaving 11 bases not matched to a gene. The CDR3 totals 17 residues. CDR3 coding DNA: TGCGCCAGCAGCCACGCCGGGACTAGGAGTAGGACAGATACGCAGTATTTT. It specifies CASSHAGTRSRTDTQYF.

This clone was observed a single time. This sequence joins TRBV7-2 and TRBJ1-1, with D perhaps TRBD1 (5 bases). The CDR3 has 13 residues. Trimming left V 5 bases short and J 8 bases short, with 15 bases between. CDR1 SGHTA and CDR2 FQGNSA come from the germline V gene. The CDR3 protein is CASSPNGGREAFF. CDR3 nucleotides: TGTGCCAGCAGCCCCAATGGGGGGAGAGAAGCTTTCTTT.

This clone was counted only a few times. The gene calls are TRBV5-4 and TRBJ2-5; 8 positions agree with TRBD1. The CDR3 has 16 residues. Germline CDR1 SGHNT, CDR2 YYREEE (reference sequence). After removal of 0 bases from V and 4 bases from J, the junction contained 8 bases not matched to a gene. CDR3 sequence reads: CASSLDQGAIGETQYF. The DNA of the CDR3 is TGTGCCAGCAGCTTGGATCAGGGGGCGATTGGAGAGACCCAGTACTTC. Full variable domain (remainder filled in from reference TRBV5-4 and TRBJ2-5): ETGVTQSPTHLIKTRGQQVTLRCSSQSGHNTVSWYQQALGQGPQFIFQYYREEENGRGNFPPRFSGLQFPNYSSELNVNALELDDSALYLCASSLDQGAIGETQYFGPGTRLLVL.

This clone was detected a few times. The chain carries TRBV9 and TRBJ1-3; no firm D call. Germline V lookup: CDR1 SGDLS, CDR2 YYNGEE. Trimming removed 7 bases from V and 1 base from J, with 12 bases in between. This CDR3 is 14 amino acids long. In DNA, the CDR3 is TGTGCCAGCGGCTCCCGGGTTTCTGGAAACACCATATATTTT. Protein: CASGSRVSGNTIYF.

The V call is TRBV12-1, the J call TRBJ2-7; the D segment call TRBD2 is taken from the table without a DNA check. TRBV12-1 corresponds to a pseudogene. The CDR3 length is 18 residues. CDR3 loop: CASSVEDLAGGQPYEQYF. The DNA for the CDR3 is TGTGCCAGCAGCGTTGAAGACCTAGCGGGAGGGCAACCCTACGAGCAGTACTTC.

This clone was found a few times. V and J are TRBV5-6 and TRBJ2-5; D not resolved. Germline values: CDR1 SGHDT, CDR2 YYEEEE. The germline V and J ends were trimmed by 6 bases and 8 bases, with 20 bases remaining between them. The CDR3 runs to 14 residues. The chain's CDR3 is CASTPPTGEETQYF. CDR3 coding DNA: TGTGCCAGCACCCCCCCGACGGGTGAGGAAACCCAGTACTTC. Variable domain in full (rest from reference TRBV5-6 and TRBJ2-5): DAGVTQSPTHLIKTRGQQVTLRCSPKSGHDTVSWYQQALGQGPQFIFQYYEEEERQRGNFPDRFSGHQFPNYSSELNVNALLLGDSALYLCASTPPTGEETQYFGPGTRLLVL.

The chain employs TRBV4-1 and TRBJ1-1; no definite D call. V lost 1 base and J lost 0, with 6 bases in between. This CDR3 spans 14 amino acids. CDR1 MGHRA and CDR2 YSYEKL come from the germline V gene. The CDR3 nucleotides read TGCGCCAGCAGCCAAGGAACTATGAACACTGAAGCTTTCTTT. Amino acid sequence: CASSQGTMNTEAFF.

The V and J genes are TRBV7-9 and TRBJ2-1; 7 bases agree with TRBD2. The trim removed 0 bases at V and 5 bases at J, leaving 1 base unmatched. The V gene's germline CDR1 is SEHNR and CDR2 FQNEAQ (reference sequence). The CDR3 is 14 amino acids. CDR3 in amino acids: CASSLAGLDNEQFF. Written as DNA, the CDR3 is TGTGCCAGCAGCTTAGCAGGACTAGACAATGAGCAGTTCTTC.

The chain has TRBV7-9 and TRBJ2-5; maybe TRBD1 (6 bases). This CDR3 region has 15 residues. Trimming stripped 0 bases from V and 5 bases from J, with 13 bases between. Germline assignment: CDR1 SEHNR and CDR2 FQNEAQ (reference sequence). CDR3 bases: TGTGCCAGCAGCTTAGCAGTCAGGGGAGACGAGACCCAGTACTTC. This translates into CASSLAVRGDETQYF.

V is TRBV15 and J is TRBJ2-5; perhaps TRBD2 as D (5 bases). Germline V gene data show CDR1 as LNHNV and CDR2 as YYDKDF (reference sequence). CDR3 size: 14 residues. With 2 bases removed from V and 8 bases from J, the gap between germline ends came to 15 bases. The CDR3 loop is CATSRRVEEITQYF. CDR3 nucleotides: TGTGCCACCAGCAGAAGGGTGGAGGAAATAACCCAGTACTTC.

The chain couples TRBV5-6 to TRBJ1-5; 10 nucleotides align to TRBD1. CDR1 and CDR2 (germline): SGHDT, YYEEEE. The CDR3 sequence is 13 residues long. V was clipped by 3 bases and J by 10 bases; unmatched bases: 4. This CDR3 is CASSSGTGVPQHF. CDR3 nucleotide sequence: TGTGCCAGCAGCTCCGGGACAGGGGTCCCCCAGCATTTT.

V gene TRBV4-1 combines with J gene TRBJ2-2; tentatively, D is TRBD1 (5 bases). Trimming took 4 bases from V and 1 from J, leaving 7 bases between them. Germline-derived CDR1 and CDR2 are MGHRA and YSYEKL. This CDR3 has 14 residues. The CDR3 sequence is CASSLTENTGELFF. Written as DNA, the CDR3 is TGCGCCAGCAGCCTGACAGAGAACACCGGGGAGCTGTTTTTT.

The V call is TRBV9, the J call TRBJ2-7; D is perhaps TRBD2 (6 bases). Germline V gene lookup returns CDR1 SGDLS and CDR2 YYNGEE. V was cut by 4 bases and J by 7 bases, with 9 bases left in between. The CDR3 is made up of 11 amino acids. The CDR3 DNA follows: TGTGCCAGCAGCCCGGGGGTTGAGCAGTACTTC. Its protein product is CASSPGVEQYF.

The CDR3: CASSFESTDTQYF. For the CDR3, the DNA is TGTGCCAGCAGCTTTGAGAGCACAGATACGCAGTATTTT. The J gene is TRBJ2-3, the V gene TRBV5-8, with D uncertain. This CDR3 has 13 amino acids. Germline CDR1 and CDR2: SGHTS and YDEGEE. Trimming left V 2 bases short and J 0 bases short, with 4 bases between.

The chain joins TRBV5-1 to TRBJ1-5, with TRBD1 matching over 8 bases. The germline CDR1 and CDR2 sequences are SGHRS and YFSETQ. The CDR3 totals 15 residues. V trimming: 4 bases; J trimming: 5 bases; junction bases outside the gene matches: 8. CDR3 amino acids: CASSTGTGYHQPQHF. CDR3 coding DNA: TGCGCCAGCAGCACGGGGACAGGTTATCATCAGCCCCAGCATTTT. Filled out from reference TRBV5-1 and TRBJ1-5, the complete variable domain reads KAGVTQTPRYLIKTRGQQVTLSCSPISGHRSVSWYQQTPGQGLQFLFEYFSETQRNKGNFPGRFSGRQFSNSRSEMNVSTLELGDSALYLCASSTGTGYHQPQHFGDGTRLSIL.

This clone was found once. V usage is TRBV29-1 and J usage is TRBJ2-7, with 11 bases identical to TRBD2. The CDR3 covers 14 residues. The J segment lost 0 bases and the V segment lost 6 bases, leaving 4 bases of the junction unmatched. CDR1 is SQVTM, CDR2 ANQGSEA, per germline. In DNA form, the CDR3 reads TGCAGCGTCTCACTAGCGGGAGTCTCCTACGAGCAGTACTTC. Its protein product is CSVSLAGVSYEQYF.

This clone was counted a single time. J is TRBJ1-1 and V is TRBV9; 7 bases line up with TRBD1. Germline V gene data show CDR1 as SGDLS and CDR2 as YYNGEE. The CDR3 is 13 residues long. The J segment lost 4 bases and the V segment lost 2 bases, leaving 2 bases of the junction unmatched. The CDR3 here is CASSVGDSTEAFF. CDR3 DNA sequence: TGTGCCAGCAGCGTGGGGGACAGCACTGAAGCTTTCTTT.

The chain recombines TRBV7-9 with TRBJ2-7, with 8 bases aligning to TRBD2. CDR3 size: 14 residues. Germline CDR1 reads SEHNR; CDR2 reads FQNEAQ (reference sequence). V lost 5 bases and J lost 3; bases outside the gene matches: 6. The CDR3 spells CASSLLAESYEQYF. The CDR3 coding sequence is TGTGCCAGCAGCCTACTAGCGGAAAGCTACGAGCAGTACTTC.

CDR3 in amino acids: CASSPRGGGQVLELFF. The CDR3 DNA follows: TGTGCCAGCTCACCACGGGGAGGCGGACAGGTCCTGGAGCTGTTTTTT. This rearrangement joins TRBV18 to TRBJ2-2; maybe TRBD1 (7 bases). V lost 1 base and J 10 bases, leaving 19 bases between the germline ends. The CDR3 extends over 16 amino acids. Germline-derived CDR1 and CDR2 are KGHSH and LQKENI.